The 29 T cell receptor beta chains below all came from one sample that was sequenced in a study of cytomegalovirus exposure and HLA in healthy donors. Data came from immunoSEQ multiplex PCR; TCRdb stores just in-frame clones and leaves some out. The data hold 160,000 or so clones, with 70% to 90% observed a single time. Sequencing used PBMCs. These TCRs come from a man aged 18 to 35 in good health and CMV-seronegative.

V and J are TRBV19 and TRBJ2-1; D might be TRBD2 (6 bases). The germline V gene encodes CDR1 LNHDA and CDR2 SQIVND (reference sequence). The CDR3 has 20 amino acids. V gave up 3 bases and J gave up 0 bases, with 24 bases separating them. CDR3 DNA: TGTGCCAGTAGTATCACTTCTAGCGCTCAGAGTCCGAGCTCCTACAATGAGCAGTTCTTC. This codes for CASSITSSAQSPSSYNEQFF.

The genes are TRBV27 and TRBJ2-6, with D possibly TRBD1 on 6 matching bases. The CDR3 is 15 amino acids. V was pared by 6 bases and J by 3 bases, with 12 bases between. Per germline, CDR1 MNHEY and CDR2 SMNVEV (reference sequence). As DNA, the CDR3 is TGTGCCAGCAGGCCAGGGGTGGGTGGGGCCAACGTCCTGACTTTC. Residues: CASRPGVGGANVLTF.

The chain has TRBV6-1 and TRBJ2-1; D unclear. The ends were cut back, 4 bases at V and 2 bases at J, with 12 bases in the middle. The CDR3 is made up of 15 amino acids. The germline CDR1 and CDR2 sequences are MNHNS and SASEGT. CDR3 region: CASSVVYSTYNEQFF. Here the CDR3 DNA reads TGTGCCAGCAGTGTGGTTTATTCTACCTACAATGAGCAGTTCTTC.

The genes are TRBV13 and TRBJ2-1; perhaps TRBD2 as D (5 bases). The CDR3 sequence is 15 residues long. The V and J ends lost 5 bases and 4 bases respectively, with 15 bases between them. The germline V gene encodes CDR1 PRHDT and CDR2 FYEKMQ (reference sequence). The CDR3 nucleotides are TGTGCCAGCAGCGGGGAGAGGATCCGTTACAATGAGCAGTTCTTC. This codes for CASSGERIRYNEQFF.

This chain connects TRBV5-1 to TRBJ1-1; D is unresolved. The CDR3 runs to 13 residues. Per the germline V gene, CDR1 is SGHRS and CDR2 is YFSETQ. Trimming took 4 bases from V and 0 from J, leaving 7 bases between them. The CDR3 region is CASSLRVNTEAFF. For the CDR3, the DNA is TGCGCCAGCAGCCTGCGGGTGAACACTGAAGCTTTCTTT.

This clone was recorded only once. CDR3 bases: TGTGCCAGTACCATAGCCGGGTATTCTGAAGCTTTCTTT. Its translation is CASTIAGYSEAFF. The chain employs TRBV19 and TRBJ1-1; D gene unclear. The V and J ends lost 7 bases and 6 bases respectively, with 15 bases between them. Germline assignment: CDR1 LNHDA and CDR2 SQIVND (reference sequence). This CDR3 comprises 13 residues.

This chain links TRBV5-4 with TRBJ2-7; 10 bases align to TRBD2. Trimming took 1 base from V and 4 from J; bases not matched to a gene: 5. Germline CDR1 and CDR2: SGHNT and YYREEE (reference sequence). The length of the CDR3 is 15 residues. The CDR3 sequence: CASSLPPGLAYEQYF. Written as DNA, the CDR3 is TGTGCCAGCAGCTTGCCGCCGGGACTAGCGTACGAGCAGTACTTC.

This clone was counted a few times. The chain links TRBV18 to TRBJ2-1; D might be TRBD1 (6 bases). Per germline, CDR1 KGHSH and CDR2 LQKENI. The V end was cut by 2 bases, the J end by 8 bases, with 22 bases between. This CDR3 spans 17 amino acids. The CDR3 nucleotides read TGTGCCAGCTCACCAGGGGGACACATTGTAGGTATCCATGAGCAGTTCTTC. Amino acid sequence: CASSPGGHIVGIHEQFF.

The rearrangement joins TRBV2 to TRBJ1-1; 8 bases fit TRBD1. J lost 3 bases, V lost 10 bases, and 7 bases had no gene match. CDR3 length equals 13 residues. Germline V gene sequence: CDR1 SNHLY, CDR2 FYNNEI. The CDR3 reads CATQGAGYTEAFF. Here the CDR3 DNA reads TGTGCCACCCAGGGGGCTGGCTACACTGAAGCTTTCTTT.

The V call is TRBV6-5, the J call TRBJ1-5; 7 positions agree with TRBD1. Germline V lookup: CDR1 MNHEY, CDR2 SVGAGI. CDR3 size: 14 residues. With V trimmed by 6 bases and J by 0 bases, 2 bases remained unmatched. The CDR3 region is CASRGQHSNQPQHF. DNA for the CDR3: TGTGCCAGCAGGGGACAGCATAGCAATCAGCCCCAGCATTTT.

The chain couples TRBV5-4 to TRBJ1-1; D is perhaps TRBD1 (5 bases). Trimming left V 0 bases short and J 0 bases short, with 12 bases between. Germline lookup yields CDR1 SGHNT and CDR2 YYREEE (reference sequence). The CDR3 contains 16 residues. CDR3 sequence: CASSLGGGVMNTEAFF. The CDR3 DNA is TGTGCCAGCAGCTTGGGGGGAGGGGTAATGAACACTGAAGCTTTCTTT.

The V call is TRBV10-2, the J call TRBJ2-3; 10 bases map to TRBD2. The V segment lost 4 bases and the J segment 3 bases; nucleotides outside the gene matches: 7. CDR3 length equals 16 residues. Germline CDR1 reads WSHSY; CDR2 reads SAAADI. The CDR3 DNA reads TGCGCCAGCAGTGGACGTAGCGGGGGGAGGACAGATACGCAGTATTTT. The encoded protein is CASSGRSGGRTDTQYF.

The chain uses TRBV2 and TRBJ2-1, with 11 bases that match TRBD1. The V gene end was trimmed by 3 bases and the J gene end by 9 bases; junction bases not matched to a gene: 7. This CDR3 comprises 15 residues. Germline CDR1 is SNHLY and CDR2 is FYNNEI. In nucleotides, the CDR3 is TGTGCCAGCAGTGACCTGCAGGACAGGGGGCTTGAGCAGTTCTTC. As protein: CASSDLQDRGLEQFF.

The rearrangement uses TRBV2 and TRBJ1-1; 9 nucleotides match TRBD1. Trimming took 6 bases from V and 4 from J; bases not matched to a gene: 6. The CDR3 runs 14 residues. Germline V lookup: CDR1 SNHLY, CDR2 FYNNEI. CDR3 region: CASSEGQGGTEAFF. CDR3 nucleotide sequence: TGTGCCAGCAGCGAGGGACAGGGTGGCACTGAAGCTTTCTTT.

The chain uses TRBV5-8 and TRBJ2-7, with 8 bases matching TRBD1. The trim removed 3 bases at V and 3 bases at J, leaving 8 bases unmatched. CDR3 length: 15 residues. The germline gives CDR1 SGHTS, CDR2 YDEGEE. CDR3 sequence: CASSSGTGDRYEQYF. In nucleotides, the CDR3 is TGTGCCAGCAGCTCAGGGACAGGTGATCGCTACGAGCAGTACTTC.

The V call is TRBV7-6, the J call TRBJ1-3; TRBD1 aligns across 7 bases. V was pared by 5 bases and J by 0 bases, with 4 bases of the junction left unmatched. CDR1 is SGHVS and CDR2 is FNYEAQ in the germline V gene. The CDR3 totals 15 residues. CDR3 DNA sequence: TGTGCCAGCAGCCAGGACAGGAACTCTGGAAACACCATATATTTT. This sequence encodes CASSQDRNSGNTIYF.

CDR3 sequence: CASNSGVGQPQHF. The CDR3 coding sequence is TGTGCCAGCAACTCAGGGGTTGGCCAGCCCCAGCATTTT. The chain is built from TRBV7-6 and TRBJ1-5, with D possibly being TRBD1 (6 bases). The CDR3 consists of 13 residues. V was clipped by 7 bases and J by 7 bases, with 14 bases between them. CDR1 SGHVS and CDR2 FNYEAQ come from the germline V gene.

This chain links TRBV5-8 with TRBJ1-2; D not certain. The CDR3 loop spans 15 amino acids. CDR1 is SGHTS, CDR2 YDEGEE, per germline. V shed 0 bases and J shed 1 base, with 10 bases lying between them. The CDR3 region is CASSLVAGNNYGYTF. The CDR3, as DNA: TGTGCCAGCAGCTTGGTGGCAGGCAATAACTATGGCTACACCTTC.

The chain combines TRBV5-1 with TRBJ2-5; 9 positions match TRBD1. Germline V gives CDR1 SGHRS, CDR2 YFSETQ. The CDR3 covers 15 residues. Trimming took 2 bases from V and 4 from J; bases not matched to a gene: 6. The CDR3 loop reads CASSFDGTGLETQYF. In nucleotides, the CDR3 is TGCGCCAGCAGCTTCGATGGGACAGGGCTAGAGACCCAGTACTTC. The full variable domain, completed using reference TRBV5-1 and TRBJ2-5, is KAGVTQTPRYLIKTRGQQVTLSCSPISGHRSVSWYQQTPGQGLQFLFEYFSETQRNKGNFPGRFSGRQFSNSRSEMNVSTLELGDSALYLCASSFDGTGLETQYFGPGTRLLVL.

This sequence joins TRBV7-8 and TRBJ1-5; D not certain. The CDR3 contains 15 residues. Germline V gives CDR1 SGHVS, CDR2 FQNEAQ. The ends were cut back, 5 bases at V and 11 bases at J, with 22 bases in the middle. CDR3 amino acids: CASSVLESHLLAQHF. The CDR3 DNA is TGTGCCAGCAGCGTTCTCGAGAGCCATTTATTGGCCCAGCATTTT. Complete variable domain (other parts from reference TRBV7-8 and TRBJ1-5): GAGVSQSPRYKVAKRGQDVALRCDPISGHVSLFWYQQALGQGPEFLTYFQNEAQLDKSGLPSDRFFAERPEGSVSTLKIQRTQQEDSAVYLCASSVLESHLLAQHFGDGTRLSIL.

In nucleotides, the CDR3 is TGCGCCAGCAGCCAGCCGGGACAGGGGGCGTCAGGTCAGCCCCAGCATTTT. Encoded protein: CASSQPGQGASGQPQHF. The genes are TRBV4-1 and TRBJ1-5; 12 bases line up with TRBD1. V lost 3 bases, J lost 6 bases, and 9 bases stayed unmatched. CDR1 and CDR2 (germline): MGHRA, YSYEKL. The length of the CDR3 is 17 residues.

The chain has TRBV10-3 and TRBJ2-1; D is unclear. The CDR3 contains 12 residues. The V and J ends lost 11 bases and 4 bases respectively, with 12 bases between them. Germline lookup yields CDR1 ENHRY and CDR2 SYGVKD. CDR3 bases: TGTGCCGCAGGCTCCTCATACAATGAGCAGTTCTTC. It codes for CAAGSSYNEQFF.

This chain connects TRBV2 to TRBJ1-6, with D possibly matching TRBD1 (6 bases). Germline CDR1 reads SNHLY; CDR2 reads FYNNEI. The CDR3 spans 14 residues. V shed 3 bases and J shed 7 bases, with 10 bases lying between them. DNA of the CDR3: TGTGCCAGCAGTGATCAGGGGACCAATTCACCCCTCCACTTT. It yields the protein CASSDQGTNSPLHF.

V usage is TRBV5-1 and J usage is TRBJ2-2; TRBD1 might be the D (5 bases). With 0 bases removed from V and 7 bases from J, the gap between germline ends came to 16 bases. The CDR3 consists of 16 residues. The V gene's germline CDR1 is SGHRS and CDR2 YFSETQ. As DNA, the CDR3 is TGCGCCAGCAGCTTGGCCCAGGCAGGGTTTAGCGGGGAGCTGTTTTTT. Translated: CASSLAQAGFSGELFF.

V usage is TRBV27 and J usage is TRBJ2-2; maybe TRBD1 (6 bases). The CDR3 runs to 14 residues. CDR1 MNHEY and CDR2 SMNVEV come from the germline V gene (reference sequence). V was cut by 3 bases and J by 6 bases, with 11 bases left in between. This chain's CDR3 is CASSLSGVPGELFF. The CDR3 nucleotides are TGTGCCAGCAGTTTGTCAGGGGTACCCGGGGAGCTGTTTTTT.

The CDR3 DNA sequence: TGTGCCAGCGTAGGTTCTGGACAGGGGAATATGGGGGAGCTGTTTTTT. Translating it yields CASVGSGQGNMGELFF. The chain uses TRBV25-1 and TRBJ2-2; 9 bases agree with TRBD1. From germline, CDR1 is MGHDK and CDR2 SYGVNS. This CDR3 region has 16 residues. V was clipped by 8 bases and J by 8 bases; unmatched bases: 15.

This clone is a singleton in its sample. The gene calls are TRBV19 and TRBJ1-5; 7 nucleotides match TRBD1. The length of the CDR3 is 16 residues. J gave up 5 bases and V 1 base, and 8 bases lay outside the gene matches. Germline V gene lookup returns CDR1 LNHDA and CDR2 SQIVND (reference sequence). For the CDR3, the DNA is TGTGCCAGTAGTATAGCGGTATGGCAGGGGGATCAGCCCCAGCATTTT. Encoded protein: CASSIAVWQGDQPQHF. The variable domain in full, with the rest retrieved from reference TRBV19 and TRBJ1-5, is DGGITQSPKYLFRKEGQNVTLSCEQNLNHDAMYWYRQDPGQGLRLIYYSQIVNDFQKGDIAEGYSVSREKKESFPLTVTSAQKNPTAFYLCASSIAVWQGDQPQHFGDGTRLSIL.

This chain joins TRBV27 and TRBJ2-1; 12 nucleotides match TRBD2. CDR3 size: 18 residues. Germline values: CDR1 MNHEY, CDR2 SMNVEV (reference sequence). Losses at the gene ends were 5 bases for V and 1 base for J; bases not matched to a gene: 9. The CDR3 nucleotides read TGTGCCAGCAGTCTCCGGACTAGCGGGGATGGGTCCTACAATGAGCAGTTCTTC. This codes for CASSLRTSGDGSYNEQFF.

V gene TRBV19 combines with J gene TRBJ2-7; 7 bases match TRBD2. J lost 5 bases, V lost 5 bases, and 12 bases had no gene match. The CDR3 spans 15 residues. The germline CDR1 and CDR2 sequences are LNHDA and SQIVND (reference sequence). The CDR3 region is CASSVSRELGNEQYF. The CDR3, as DNA: TGTGCCAGTAGTGTATCGCGGGAGTTAGGGAACGAGCAGTACTTC.